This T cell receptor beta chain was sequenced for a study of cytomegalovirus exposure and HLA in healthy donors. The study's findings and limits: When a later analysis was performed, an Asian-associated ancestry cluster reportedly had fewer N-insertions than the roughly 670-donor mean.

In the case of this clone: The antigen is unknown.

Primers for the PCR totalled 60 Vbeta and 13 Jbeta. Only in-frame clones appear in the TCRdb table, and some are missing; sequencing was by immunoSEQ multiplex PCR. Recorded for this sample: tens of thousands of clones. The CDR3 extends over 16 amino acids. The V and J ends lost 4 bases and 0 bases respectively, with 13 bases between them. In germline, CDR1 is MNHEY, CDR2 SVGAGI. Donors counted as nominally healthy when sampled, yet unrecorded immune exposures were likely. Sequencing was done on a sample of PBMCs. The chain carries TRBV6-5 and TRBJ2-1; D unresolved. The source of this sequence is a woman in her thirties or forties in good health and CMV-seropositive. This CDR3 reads CASSSSELSSYNEQFF. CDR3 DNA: TGTGCCAGCAGTTCATCGGAGTTGAGCTCCTACAATGAGCAGTTCTTC.